This TCR beta chain comes out of a study of blood T cell repertoires in COVID-19. Across the whole study: COVID-19 samples, acute and convalescent, were from the United States, Italy and Spain.

In the source study's methods: Reference gene primer amplification gave estimated nucleated cell counts. TCRdb keeps only in-frame clones here, not all; method: immunoSEQ multiplex PCR. The D gene and trimming were derived from the DNA, and the V and J assignments and clone size from that table. The table has 80,000 to 90,000 clones, around 80% seen once. The CDR3 covers 15 residues. Germline V CDR1 and CDR2: SEHNR, FQNEAQ (reference sequence). Trimming removed 6 bases at V and 6 bases at J, with 17 bases between. The sequence was collected from a woman of 80 years or more with acute or convalescent COVID-19. The sample taken for sequencing was peripheral blood. The chain uses TRBV7-9 and TRBJ2-2, with D maybe TRBD1 (6 bases). The CDR3 DNA reads as TGTGCCAGCAGGCCCGACAGGTTCTCTCCCGGGGAGCTGTTTTTT. It specifies CASRPDRFSPGELFF. Variable domain in full (rest from reference TRBV7-9 and TRBJ2-2): DTGVSQNPRHKITKRGQNVTFRCDPISEHNRLYWYRQTLGQGPEFLTYFQNEAQLEKSRLLSDRFSAERPKGSFSTLEIQRTEQGDSAMYLCASRPDRFSPGELFFGEGSRLTVL.